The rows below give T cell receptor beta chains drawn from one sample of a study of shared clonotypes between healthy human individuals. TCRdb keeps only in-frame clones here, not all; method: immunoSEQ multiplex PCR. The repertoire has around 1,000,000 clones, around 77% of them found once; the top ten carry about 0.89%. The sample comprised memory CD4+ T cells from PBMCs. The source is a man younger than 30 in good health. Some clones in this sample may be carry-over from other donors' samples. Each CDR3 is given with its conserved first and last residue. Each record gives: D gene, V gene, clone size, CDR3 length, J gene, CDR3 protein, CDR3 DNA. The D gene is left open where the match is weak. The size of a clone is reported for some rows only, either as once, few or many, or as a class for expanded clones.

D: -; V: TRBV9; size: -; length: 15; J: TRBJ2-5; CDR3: CASSVQDYYQETQYF; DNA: TGTGCCAGCAGCGTACAGGACTACTACCAAGAGACCCAGTACTTC
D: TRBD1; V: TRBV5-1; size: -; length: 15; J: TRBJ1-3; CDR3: CASSRGQVSGNTIYF; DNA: TGCGCCAGCAGCAGAGGACAGGTCTCTGGAAACACCATATATTTT
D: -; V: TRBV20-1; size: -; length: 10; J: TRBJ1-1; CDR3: CAGERGEAFF; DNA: TGCGCGGGGGAACGGGGTGAAGCTTTCTTT
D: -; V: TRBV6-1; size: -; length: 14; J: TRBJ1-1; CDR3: CASSVGLTNTEAFF; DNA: TGTGCCAGCAGTGTAGGTTTGACCAACACTGAAGCTTTCTTT
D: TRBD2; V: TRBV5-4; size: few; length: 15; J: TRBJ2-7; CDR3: CASSSPGLSSYEQYF; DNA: TGTGCCAGCAGCTCCCCGGGACTATCCTCCTACGAGCAGTACTTC
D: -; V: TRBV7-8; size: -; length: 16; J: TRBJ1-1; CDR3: CASSPPLIRSPETAFF; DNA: TGTGCCAGCAGCCCTCCCTTGATCAGATCCCCGGAGACGGCTTTCTTT
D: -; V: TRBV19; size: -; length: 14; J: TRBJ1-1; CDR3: CASSNHQGQAEAFF; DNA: TGTGCCAGTAGTAACCACCAGGGGCAGGCTGAAGCTTTCTTT
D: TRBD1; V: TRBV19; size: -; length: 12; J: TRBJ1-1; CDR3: CASMGQGVGAFF; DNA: TGTGCCAGTATGGGACAGGGGGTAGGAGCTTTCTTT
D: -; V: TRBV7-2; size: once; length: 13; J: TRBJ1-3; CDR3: CASSLPPGNTIYF; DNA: TGTGCCAGCAGCTTACCCCCTGGAAACACCATATATTTT
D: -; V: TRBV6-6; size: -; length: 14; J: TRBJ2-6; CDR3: CASSRLSGANVLTF; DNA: TGTGCCAGCAGCCGACTTTCTGGGGCCAACGTCCTGACTTTC
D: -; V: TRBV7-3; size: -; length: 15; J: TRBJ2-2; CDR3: CASSPRQGYTGELFF; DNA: TGTGCCAGCAGCCCCCGCCAGGGGTACACCGGGGAGCTGTTTTTT
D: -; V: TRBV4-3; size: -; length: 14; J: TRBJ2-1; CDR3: CASSHVHFNNEQFF; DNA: TGCGCCAGCAGCCATGTTCACTTTAACAATGAGCAGTTCTTC
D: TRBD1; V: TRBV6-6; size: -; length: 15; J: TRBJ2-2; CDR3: CASYAGTGVTRELFF; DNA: TGTGCCAGCTATGCCGGGACAGGGGTGACCCGGGAGCTGTTTTTT
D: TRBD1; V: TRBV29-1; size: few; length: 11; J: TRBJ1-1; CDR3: CSVTGFTEAFF; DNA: TGCAGCGTGACAGGGTTCACTGAAGCTTTCTTT
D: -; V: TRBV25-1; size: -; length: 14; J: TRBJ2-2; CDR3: CASRVWGATGELFF; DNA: TGTGCCAGCAGGGTTTGGGGGGCCACCGGGGAGCTGTTTTTT
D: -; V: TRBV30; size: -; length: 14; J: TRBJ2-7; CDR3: CAWSVGAGTYEQYF; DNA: TGTGCCTGGAGTGTAGGGGCAGGGACCTACGAGCAGTACTTC
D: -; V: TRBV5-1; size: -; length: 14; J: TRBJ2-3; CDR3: CASSPWDSTDTQYF; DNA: TGCGCCAGCAGCCCCTGGGACAGCACAGATACGCAGTATTTT
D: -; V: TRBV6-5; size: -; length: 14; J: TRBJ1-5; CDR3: CASSRTTAEKLQHF; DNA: TGTGCCAGCAGCCGGACCACGGCTGAGAAGCTCCAGCATTTT
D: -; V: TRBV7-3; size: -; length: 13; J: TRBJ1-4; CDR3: CASSPGAYEKLFF; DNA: TGTGCCAGCAGCCCCGGGGCCTATGAAAAACTGTTTTTT
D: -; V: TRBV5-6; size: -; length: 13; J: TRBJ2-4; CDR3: CASSLGPTNIQYF; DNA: TGTGCCAGCAGCTTGGGGCCCACAAACATTCAGTACTTC
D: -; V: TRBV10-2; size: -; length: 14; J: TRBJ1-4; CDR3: CASSFYETNEKLFF; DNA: TGCGCCAGCAGCTTTTATGAAACTAATGAAAAACTGTTTTTT
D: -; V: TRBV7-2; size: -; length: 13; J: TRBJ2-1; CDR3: CASSSSPYNEQFF; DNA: TGTGCCAGCAGCTCCAGCCCCTACAATGAGCAGTTCTTC
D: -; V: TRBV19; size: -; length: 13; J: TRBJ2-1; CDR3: CASSMVGVGEQFF; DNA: TGTGCCAGTAGTATGGTGGGAGTGGGAGAGCAGTTCTTC
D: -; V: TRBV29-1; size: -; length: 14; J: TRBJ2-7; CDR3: CSVSSGGRPYEQYF; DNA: TGCAGCGTTAGTAGTGGGGGCAGGCCCTACGAGCAGTACTTC